This T cell receptor beta chain came from a study of T cells in localized non-small cell lung cancer. CDR3 length: 17 amino acids. J lost 5 bases, V lost 3 bases, and 6 bases had no gene match. The V gene's germline CDR1 is SGHNT and CDR2 YYREEE (reference sequence). Sequencing used immunoSEQ multiplex PCR; TCRdb keeps in-frame clones, though not all of them. The repertoire includes 20,000 to 25,000 clones, approximately 88% of them detected once, and 22% sits in the top ten. This clone showed up just a few times. Its antigen is unknown. General study results and limits: It remains possible that heterogeneity exists, since only one tumor region was sequenced. Longer overall survival accompanied higher blood T cell density. Uninvolved neighboring lung showed the greatest T cell clonality, exceeding tumor. Appearances in adjacent lung were noted for a median 57 of the top 100 tumor clones.

The clonotype was recovered from a man aged 35 to 69 with stage I squamous cell lung carcinoma. This rearrangement joins TRBV5-4 to TRBJ2-2, with TRBD2 matching over 14 bases. This material consisted of peripheral blood, taken before any cancer treatment. CDR3 DNA sequence: TGTGCCAGCAGCTCCTATGGGACTAGCGGGGGAACCGGGGAGCTGTTTTTT. This gives the protein CASSSYGTSGGTGELFF.